The 7 T cell receptor beta chains in this list originate from one sample, sequenced in a study of blood T cell repertoires in COVID-19. Here immunoSEQ multiplex PCR was the method, and the copy in TCRdb shows in-frame clones only, minus some. Among more than 150,000 clones listed, approximately 83% were seen once. Sequences were obtained from peripheral blood. The receptors originated from a woman aged 60-75 years with acute or convalescent COVID-19.

This clone was seen only once. The chain has TRBV7-2 and TRBJ1-4; the match to TRBD1 covers 7 bases. Germline trimming cut 5 bases from V and 5 bases from J; bases unmatched to any gene: 5. CDR1 and CDR2 (germline): SGHTA, FQGNSA. The CDR3 is 14 residues long. CDR3 in amino acids: CASSLGTANEKLFF. As DNA, the CDR3 is TGTGCCAGCAGCCTGGGGACAGCCAATGAAAAACTGTTTTTT.

This rearrangement joins TRBV9 to TRBJ1-5, with 7 nucleotides matching TRBD1. This CDR3 contains 14 residues. Germline trimming cut 3 bases from V and 3 bases from J; bases unmatched to any gene: 3. Per the germline V gene, CDR1 is SGDLS and CDR2 is YYNGEE. This CDR3 is CASSATGANQPQHF. CDR3 sequence (DNA): TGTGCCAGCAGCGCTACAGGGGCCAATCAGCCCCAGCATTTT.

This rearrangement joins TRBV15 to TRBJ1-3; D unclear. Germline CDR1 and CDR2: LNHNV and YYDKDF (reference sequence). The CDR3 spans 17 residues. The ends were cut back, 0 bases at V and 0 bases at J, with 12 bases in the middle. The CDR3 is CATSRDSGSYSGNTIYF. The CDR3 DNA reads TGTGCCACCAGCAGAGATTCCGGGTCCTACTCTGGAAACACCATATATTTT.

This rearrangement joins TRBV19 to TRBJ2-2; 13 bases agree with TRBD2. V dropped 9 bases and J dropped 6; count of bases not matched to a gene: 10. This CDR3 region has 16 residues. In germline, CDR1 is LNHDA, CDR2 SQIVND (reference sequence). This chain's CDR3 is CASGLAGERFAGELFF. CDR3 DNA: TGTGCCAGCGGACTAGCGGGGGAAAGGTTCGCCGGGGAGCTGTTTTTT.

The CDR3 protein is CASSLGRGEGEAFF. The CDR3 coding sequence is TGTGCCAGCAGCTTAGGCCGAGGGGAGGGGGAAGCTTTCTTT. The rearrangement links TRBV11-2 to TRBJ1-1, with D possibly matching TRBD1 (5 bases). From germline, CDR1 is SGHAT and CDR2 FQNNGV. The CDR3 contains 14 residues. Between the trimmed V and J ends, which lost 1 base and 8 bases, there was a span of 14 bases. The variable domain in full, with the rest retrieved from reference TRBV11-2 and TRBJ1-1, is EAGVAQSPRYKIIEKRQSVAFWCNPISGHATLYWYQQILGQGPKLLIQFQNNGVVDDSQLPKDRFSAERLKGVDSTLKIQPAKLEDSAVYLCASSLGRGEGEAFFGQGTRLTVV.

This chain connects TRBV21-1 to TRBJ1-1. TRBV21-1 is annotated as a pseudogene. This CDR3 has 14 amino acids. In DNA form, the CDR3 reads TGTGCCAGCAACCTGAGGGTCGGGAACACTGAAGCTTTCTTT. Its translation: CASNLRVGNTEAFF.

The V and J genes are TRBV20-1 and TRBJ1-2; D ambiguous. The CDR3 length is 11 residues. Germline V gene lookup returns CDR1 DFQATT and CDR2 SNEGSKA (reference sequence). Trimming took 6 bases from V and 4 from J, leaving 9 bases between them. The CDR3 DNA reads as TGCAGTGCCACAGCCCGCTATGGCTACACCTTC. It translates to CSATARYGYTF.